This is a list of T cell receptor beta chains from one sample in a study of identical twins. TCRdb ran MiXCR on the 5' RACE reads and lists one entry per CDR3 protein. The sample has about 660,000 distinct CDR3 sequences, around 8.3% seen once. This same sample was also part of a study on yellow fever vaccine responses in identical twins.

The sequencing sample was made of PBMCs. The source is a woman younger than 30 in good health. The CDR3 runs from the conserved cysteine through the conserved F or W. A row's size may be missing; if present it is once, few, many or a size class.

cdr3_aa: CASSEDRGRDEQYF; cdr3_length: 14; v_call: TRBV9; clone_size: NA
cdr3_aa: CSARVGREDYNEQFF; cdr3_length: 15; v_call: TRBV20-1; clone_size: NA
cdr3_aa: CASSYPLDRPNTEAFF; cdr3_length: 16; v_call: TRBV6-2/TRBV6-3; clone_size: few
cdr3_aa: CASSARYQPQHF; cdr3_length: 12; v_call: TRBV12-3/TRBV12-4; clone_size: NA
cdr3_aa: CSALKETQYF; cdr3_length: 10; v_call: TRBV29-1; clone_size: NA
cdr3_aa: CASSSGRIEEYF; cdr3_length: 12; v_call: TRBV27; clone_size: few
cdr3_aa: CASSPPGQSNQPQHF; cdr3_length: 15; v_call: TRBV7-9; clone_size: many
cdr3_aa: CASKAVVGNTGELFF; cdr3_length: 15; v_call: TRBV19; clone_size: NA
cdr3_aa: CASSDGGFGRGQETQYF; cdr3_length: 17; v_call: TRBV2; clone_size: NA
cdr3_aa: CTGWSDVPDTQYF; cdr3_length: 13; v_call: TRBV20-1; clone_size: few
cdr3_aa: CATTQGLAHEQYF; cdr3_length: 13; v_call: TRBV15; clone_size: few
cdr3_aa: CSVEKGMGEQFF; cdr3_length: 12; v_call: TRBV29-1; clone_size: many
cdr3_aa: CASSSSRPAVNTEAFF; cdr3_length: 16; v_call: TRBV27; clone_size: NA
cdr3_aa: CASSPQDRRGEQYF; cdr3_length: 14; v_call: TRBV28; clone_size: NA
cdr3_aa: CATSETSGTSTDTQYF; cdr3_length: 16; v_call: TRBV24-1; clone_size: few
cdr3_aa: CSAILAGQVEQYF; cdr3_length: 13; v_call: TRBV20-1; clone_size: NA
cdr3_aa: CASSFDPISEQYF; cdr3_length: 13; v_call: TRBV4-1; clone_size: NA
cdr3_aa: CASSLPAQLYGYTF; cdr3_length: 14; v_call: TRBV7-2; clone_size: few
cdr3_aa: CATSREPRQETQYF; cdr3_length: 14; v_call: TRBV15; clone_size: NA
cdr3_aa: CASSLLGGASTGELFF; cdr3_length: 16; v_call: TRBV5-1; clone_size: few
cdr3_aa: CAISEYTGTSGTEQFF; cdr3_length: 16; v_call: TRBV10-3; clone_size: many
cdr3_aa: CASSATGQGLGASTDTQYF; cdr3_length: 19; v_call: TRBV6-1; clone_size: few
cdr3_aa: CASSLDASGVSNEQFF; cdr3_length: 16; v_call: TRBV5-1; clone_size: few
cdr3_aa: CASSHDSYRHNEQFF; cdr3_length: 15; v_call: TRBV27; clone_size: NA
cdr3_aa: CASSFWAQETQYF; cdr3_length: 13; v_call: TRBV12-3/TRBV12-4; clone_size: many
cdr3_aa: CASSSAGGAYYNEQFF; cdr3_length: 16; v_call: TRBV27; clone_size: few
cdr3_aa: CASSVATSARGTGELFF; cdr3_length: 17; v_call: TRBV9; clone_size: few
cdr3_aa: CSVVTSGNQPQHF; cdr3_length: 13; v_call: TRBV29-1; clone_size: NA
cdr3_aa: CASSSPGGTVNEQFF; cdr3_length: 15; v_call: TRBV6-1; clone_size: many
cdr3_aa: CASSPIVGGGTDTQYF; cdr3_length: 16; v_call: TRBV4-3; clone_size: NA
cdr3_aa: CASSQTGGLNTEAFF; cdr3_length: 15; v_call: TRBV9; clone_size: few
cdr3_aa: CASSIPGAGELFF; cdr3_length: 13; v_call: TRBV27; clone_size: NA
cdr3_aa: CASSERLAKQYF; cdr3_length: 12; v_call: TRBV25-1; clone_size: NA
cdr3_aa: CSARDRLAGAPDTQYF; cdr3_length: 16; v_call: TRBV20-1; clone_size: few
cdr3_aa: CASSLHRGSYEQYF; cdr3_length: 14; v_call: TRBV27; clone_size: few
cdr3_aa: CASVFRGAYEQYF; cdr3_length: 13; v_call: TRBV28; clone_size: NA
cdr3_aa: CASSSAMYEQYF; cdr3_length: 12; v_call: TRBV6-5; clone_size: few
cdr3_aa: CATTGQGRTEAFF; cdr3_length: 13; v_call: TRBV2; clone_size: NA
cdr3_aa: CASSFRRWEKLFF; cdr3_length: 13; v_call: TRBV27; clone_size: NA
cdr3_aa: CASSFSWVLAETDTQYF; cdr3_length: 17; v_call: TRBV27; clone_size: NA
cdr3_aa: CASSFGGGYNEQFF; cdr3_length: 14; v_call: TRBV12-3/TRBV12-4; clone_size: many
cdr3_aa: CASSPQTGRVYNEQFF; cdr3_length: 16; v_call: TRBV28; clone_size: NA
cdr3_aa: CASRVQGAGEQYF; cdr3_length: 13; v_call: TRBV6-1; clone_size: NA
cdr3_aa: CASSPMDRVGEQYF; cdr3_length: 14; v_call: TRBV5-1; clone_size: few
cdr3_aa: CASSHRTSGMGQETQYF; cdr3_length: 17; v_call: TRBV5-6; clone_size: NA
cdr3_aa: CATSDRLSGGISEGHLGTQYF; cdr3_length: 21; v_call: TRBV24-1; clone_size: NA
cdr3_aa: CASRGRGPESYEQYF; cdr3_length: 15; v_call: TRBV6-1; clone_size: few
cdr3_aa: CATSSPLEGARETQYF; cdr3_length: 16; v_call: TRBV24-1; clone_size: many
cdr3_aa: CASSLGREAITDTQYF; cdr3_length: 16; v_call: TRBV7-7; clone_size: few
cdr3_aa: CASSLTRNPDEQFF; cdr3_length: 14; v_call: TRBV11-2; clone_size: many
cdr3_aa: CASRTSGGLGELYF; cdr3_length: 14; v_call: TRBV28; clone_size: few
cdr3_aa: CASSTYRGGTGELFF; cdr3_length: 15; v_call: TRBV11-3; clone_size: few
cdr3_aa: CASSSPLVTYEQYF; cdr3_length: 14; v_call: TRBV28; clone_size: NA
cdr3_aa: CASSSLALGYNEQFF; cdr3_length: 15; v_call: TRBV27; clone_size: few
cdr3_aa: CASSLTTRRGEQFF; cdr3_length: 14; v_call: TRBV5-1; clone_size: many
cdr3_aa: CATSTQGTFQPQHF; cdr3_length: 14; v_call: TRBV24-1; clone_size: NA
cdr3_aa: CASSLSILYEQYF; cdr3_length: 13; v_call: TRBV27; clone_size: NA
cdr3_aa: CASSLRGGPLGETQYF; cdr3_length: 16; v_call: TRBV3-1; clone_size: few